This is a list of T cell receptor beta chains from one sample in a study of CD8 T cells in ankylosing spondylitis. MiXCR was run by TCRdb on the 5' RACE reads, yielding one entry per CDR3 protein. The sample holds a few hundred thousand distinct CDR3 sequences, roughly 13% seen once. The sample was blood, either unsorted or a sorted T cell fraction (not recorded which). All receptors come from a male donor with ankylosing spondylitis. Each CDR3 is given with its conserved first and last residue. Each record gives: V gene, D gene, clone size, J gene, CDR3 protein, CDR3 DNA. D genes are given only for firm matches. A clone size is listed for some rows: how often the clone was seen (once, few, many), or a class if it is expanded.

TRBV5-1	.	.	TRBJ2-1	CASSLEAVFNEQFF	TGCGCCAGCAGCTTGGAGGCCGTCTTCAATGAGCAGTTCTTC
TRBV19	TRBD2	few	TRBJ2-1	CASKKREGDNEQFF	TGTGCCAGTAAGAAGCGGGAGGGCGACAATGAGCAGTTCTTC
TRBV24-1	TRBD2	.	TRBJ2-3	CATSDQLLAGPRSMDTQYF	TGTGCCACCAGTGACCAACTTCTAGCGGGACCCAGATCCATGGATACGCAGTATTTT
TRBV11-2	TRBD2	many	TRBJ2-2	CASSSRGLAGEGANTGELFF	TGTGCCAGCAGCTCCCGGGGACTAGCGGGGGAAGGGGCGAACACCGGGGAGCTGTTTTTT
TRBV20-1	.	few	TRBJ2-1	CSARVGGGLVNEQFF	TGCAGTGCTAGAGTAGGGGGAGGGCTAGTAAATGAGCAGTTCTTC
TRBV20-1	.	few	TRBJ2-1	CSAGIGGSSYNEQFF	TGCAGTGCAGGGATAGGAGGGAGCTCCTACAATGAGCAGTTCTTC
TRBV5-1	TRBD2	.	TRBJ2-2	CASSIRGTSGSSAGELFF	TGCGCCAGCAGCATTCGAGGGACTAGCGGGAGTAGCGCCGGGGAGCTGTTTTTT
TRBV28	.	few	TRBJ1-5	CASSLQPQPQHF	TGTGCCAGCAGTTTACAGCCTCAGCCCCAGCATTTT
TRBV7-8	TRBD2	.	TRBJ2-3	CASSPTAGDTDTQYF	TGTGCCAGCAGCCCCACCGCGGGAGACACAGATACGCAGTATTTT
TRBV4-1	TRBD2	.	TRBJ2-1	CASSRQPLAGEYNEQFF	TGCGCCAGCAGCCGGCAGCCACTAGCGGGAGAGTACAATGAGCAGTTCTTC
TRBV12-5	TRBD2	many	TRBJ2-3	CASGTGLAGSTDTQYF	TGTGCTAGTGGTACCGGACTAGCGGGTAGCACAGATACGCAGTATTTT
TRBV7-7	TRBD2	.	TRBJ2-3	CASSLRAGGDSTQYF	TGTGCCAGCAGCTTGCGAGCGGGAGGAGATAGTACGCAGTATTTT
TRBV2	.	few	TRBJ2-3	CASNERAFTDTQYF	TGTGCCAGCAATGAGCGGGCCTTCACAGATACGCAGTATTTT
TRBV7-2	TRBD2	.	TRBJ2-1	CASSLQGTSGNPNEQFF	TGTGCCAGCAGCTTGCAAGGGACTAGCGGGAACCCCAATGAGCAGTTCTTC
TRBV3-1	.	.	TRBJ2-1	CASSQDRNSRPYNEQFF	TGTGCCAGCAGCCAAGATCGGAATAGTCGCCCCTACAATGAGCAGTTCTTC
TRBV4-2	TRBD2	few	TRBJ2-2	CASSQELAGGPYTGELFF	TGTGCCAGCAGCCAAGAACTAGCGGGAGGGCCGTACACCGGGGAGCTGTTTTTT
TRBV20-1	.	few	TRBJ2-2	CSARDLTGISGPITGELFF	TGCAGTGCTAGAGATCTTACGGGGATCTCGGGGCCTATTACCGGGGAGCTGTTTTTT
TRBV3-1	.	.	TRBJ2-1	CASSQSLNAYNEQFF	TGTGCCAGCAGCCAATCCCTCAACGCCTACAATGAGCAGTTCTTC
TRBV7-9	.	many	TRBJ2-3	CASSFSAVHTDTQYF	TGTGCCAGCAGCTTCTCAGCGGTACACACAGATACGCAGTATTTT
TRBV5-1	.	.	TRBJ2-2	CASSFRQGTTGELFF	TGCGCCAGCAGCTTCCGGCAGGGAACCACCGGGGAGCTGTTTTTT
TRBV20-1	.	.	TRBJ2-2	CSARIRNTGELFF	TGCAGTGCTAGAATTAGGAACACCGGGGAGCTGTTTTTT
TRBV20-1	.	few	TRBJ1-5	CSAYRAGGSNQPQHF	TGCAGTGCCTACCGGGCCGGGGGTAGCAATCAGCCCCAGCATTTT
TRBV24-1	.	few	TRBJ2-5	CATSVQGTEETQYF	TGTGCCACCAGTGTACAGGGCACCGAAGAGACCCAGTACTTC
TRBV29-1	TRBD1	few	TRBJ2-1	CSAKNRGQFVYNEQFF	TGCAGCGCGAAAAACCGGGGACAGTTTGTTTACAATGAGCAGTTCTTC
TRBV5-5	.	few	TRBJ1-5	CASSRDLQGRWQPQHF	TGTGCCAGCAGCCGGGATCTACAGGGAAGATGGCAGCCCCAGCATTTT
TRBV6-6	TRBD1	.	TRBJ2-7	CASTDRGTYEQYF	TGTGCCAGCACTGACAGGGGCACCTACGAGCAGTACTTC
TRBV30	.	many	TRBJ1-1	CAGYRERAFF	TGTGCCGGCTACAGGGAGAGAGCTTTCTTT
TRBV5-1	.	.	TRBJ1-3	CASSLEFPGNTIYF	TGCGCCAGCAGCTTGGAATTTCCCGGAAACACCATATATTTT
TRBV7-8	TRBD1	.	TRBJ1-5	CASSAWEGDRDQPQHF	TGTGCCAGCAGCGCGTGGGAGGGGGACAGAGATCAGCCCCAGCATTTT
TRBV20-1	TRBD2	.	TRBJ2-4	CSAGALAELAKNIQYF	TGCAGTGCTGGCGCCCTAGCGGAGCTAGCCAAAAACATTCAGTACTTC
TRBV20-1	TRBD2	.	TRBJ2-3	CSASGLAGGTDTQYF	TGCAGTGCTAGTGGTTTAGCGGGAGGGACAGATACGCAGTATTTT
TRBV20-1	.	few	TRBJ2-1	CSARGVRTYGNEQFF	TGCAGTGCTAGAGGGGTCCGAACCTACGGGAATGAGCAGTTCTTC
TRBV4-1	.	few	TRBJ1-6	CASSPPSGNSPLHF	TGCGCCAGCAGCCCACCCAGCGGGAATTCACCCCTCCACTTT
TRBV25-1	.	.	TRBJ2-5	CASGPQGRGETQYF	TGTGCCAGCGGGCCCCAGGGGCGAGGGGAGACCCAGTACTTC
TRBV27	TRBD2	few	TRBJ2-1	CASSFEAGGVNEQFF	TGTGCCAGCAGTTTTGAAGCGGGAGGAGTTAATGAGCAGTTCTTC
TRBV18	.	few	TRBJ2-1	CASSPALDSYNEQFF	TGTGCCAGCTCACCAGCCCTAGACAGTTACAATGAGCAGTTCTTC
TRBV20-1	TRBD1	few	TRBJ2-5	CSASPDRDGWAQYF	TGCAGTGCTTCGCCGGACAGGGATGGTTGGGCCCAGTACTTC
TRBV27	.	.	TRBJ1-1	CASSDLSGHTEAFF	TGTGCCAGCAGTGATCTCAGTGGGCACACTGAAGCTTTCTTT
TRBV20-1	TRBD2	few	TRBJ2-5	CSARTSGRAETQYF	TGCAGTGCTAGGACTAGCGGGAGAGCGGAGACCCAGTACTTC
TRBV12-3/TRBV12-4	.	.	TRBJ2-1	CASRPTRGSEQFF	TGTGCCAGCAGACCCACAAGGGGGAGTGAGCAGTTCTTC